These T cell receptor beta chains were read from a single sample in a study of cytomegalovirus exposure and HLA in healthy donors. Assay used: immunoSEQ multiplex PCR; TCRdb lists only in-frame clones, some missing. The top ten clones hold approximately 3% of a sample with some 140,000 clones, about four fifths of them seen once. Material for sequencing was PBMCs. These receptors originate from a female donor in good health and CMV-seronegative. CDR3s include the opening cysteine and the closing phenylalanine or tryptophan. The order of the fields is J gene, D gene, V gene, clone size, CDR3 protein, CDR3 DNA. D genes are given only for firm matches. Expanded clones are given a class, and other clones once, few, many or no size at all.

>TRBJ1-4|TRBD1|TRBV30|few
CALSGTAEKLFF
TGTGCTTTATCCGGGACAGCAGAAAAACTGTTTTTT
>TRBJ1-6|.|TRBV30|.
CAWSVRDNSPLHF
TGTGCCTGGAGTGTGCGGGATAATTCACCCCTCCACTTT
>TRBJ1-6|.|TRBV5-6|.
CASSLPGLPLHF
TGTGCCAGCAGCTTGCCAGGGTTGCCCCTCCACTTT
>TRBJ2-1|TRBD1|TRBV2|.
CASSFRDRGHNEQFF
TGTGCCAGCAGCTTTCGGGACAGGGGCCACAATGAGCAGTTCTTC
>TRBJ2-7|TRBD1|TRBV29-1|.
CSGTDRVGYEQYF
TGCAGCGGGACGGACAGGGTAGGCTACGAGCAGTACTTC
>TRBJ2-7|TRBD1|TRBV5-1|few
CASGQGAYEQYF
TGCGCCAGCGGACAGGGGGCCTACGAGCAGTACTTC
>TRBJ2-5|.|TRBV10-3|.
CAISGLVGETQYF
TGTGCCATCAGTGGACTAGTCGGAGAGACCCAGTACTTC
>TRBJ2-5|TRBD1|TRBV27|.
CASSAIGTGFRQETQYF
TGTGCCAGCAGTGCCATCGGGACAGGGTTTCGCCAAGAGACCCAGTACTTC
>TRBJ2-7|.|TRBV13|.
CASSSHLEPNEQYF
TGTGCCAGCAGCTCCCACCTTGAGCCCAACGAGCAGTACTTC
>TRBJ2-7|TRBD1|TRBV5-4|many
CASSLEQGGYEQYF
TGTGCCAGCAGCTTGGAACAGGGGGGCTACGAGCAGTACTTC